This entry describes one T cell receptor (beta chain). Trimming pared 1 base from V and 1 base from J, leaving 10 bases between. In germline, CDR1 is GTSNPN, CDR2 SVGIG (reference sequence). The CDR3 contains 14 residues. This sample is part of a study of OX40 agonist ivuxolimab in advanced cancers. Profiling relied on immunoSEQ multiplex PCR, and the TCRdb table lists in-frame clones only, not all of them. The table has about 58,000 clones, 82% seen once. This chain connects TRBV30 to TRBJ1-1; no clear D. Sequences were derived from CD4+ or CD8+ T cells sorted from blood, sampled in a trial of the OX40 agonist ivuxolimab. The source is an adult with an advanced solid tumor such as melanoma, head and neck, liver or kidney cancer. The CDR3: CAWSDPPGNTEAFF. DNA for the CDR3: TGTGCCTGGAGTGATCCCCCTGGGAACACTGAAGCTTTCTTT.